This T cell receptor beta chain was identified during a study of vaccination and CD4 T cells after COVID-19 (dated 2022 in TCRdb). A note on the overall study: Convalescent patients had a positive SARS-CoV-2 result on nasal swab PCR, and of these patients, nine had mild disease and one had severe disease. The convalescent cohort comprised six males and four females, including two Hispanic individuals, seven Caucasians, two Asians and one multiracial person. Participants received two doses of either the Pfizer-BioNTech BNT162b2 vaccine (n=8) or the Moderna mRNA-1273 vaccine (n=2). Post-COVID blood samples were collected from convalescent patients a median of roughly 100 days after diagnosis, with a range of about 30 to 161 days. The time from the second vaccine dose to post-vaccine blood sampling had a median of around 72 days and ranged from about 14 to 250 days. For stimulating the cultures, overlapping spike peptide pools were used, derived from SARS-CoV-2 as well as from the common cold coronaviruses HCoV-NL63, HCoV-OC43 and HCoV-229E. As controls, cultures received a CEFX viral epitope pool (the positive control), an HIV-1 Nef peptide pool (the negative control), or no peptide at all. In ten to eleven COVID-19 convalescent patients and 4 infection-naive healthy vaccine recipients, the spike-specific CD4+ TCR repertoire before mRNA vaccination was compared with the repertoire after mRNA vaccination. Here is what the overall study found, with its caveats: Only a relatively small number of convalescent patients were included in the study, and early timepoints following natural infection were not analyzed. Nearly all vaccine-specific clones in convalescent patients (304 of 307) were mono-reactive for SARS-CoV-2 spike rather than cross-reactive with common cold coronaviruses. Among convalescent patients, a median about 86% of the SARS-CoV-2-reactive clones seen after vaccination appeared only after vaccination, which suggests priming specific to the vaccine. The median count of SARS-CoV-2-reactive clonotypes went up from roughly 21 after infection to 38 after vaccination, although the change was not significant.

The library was generated by PCR. At the Johns Hopkins FTIC core, DNA from the cultured CD4+ T cells underwent TCR sequencing with the Oncomine TCR Beta short-read assay. The QIAamp micro DNA kit was used to extract genomic DNA from the cultured CD4+ T cells. Oncomine TCR Beta libraries from cultured CD4+ T cells were pooled using unique dual indexes and sequenced on an Illumina iSeq 100. The authors' pipeline ran thus. Non-productive sequences were filtered out, and CDR3s that did not start with C, did not end with F or W, or were shorter than 7 amino acids were discarded. Antigen-specific clonotypes were identified with the MANAFEST web application by comparing peptide-stimulated wells with reference and other culture wells. For a clone to be called positive, the clone needed an FDR below 0.05, an odds ratio above 5, and a productive frequency above 0.1% in at least two of three replicate wells. A clonotype counted as cross-reactive if it showed significant expansion both in the SARS-CoV-2 spike wells and in at least one common cold coronavirus spike condition. CDR3 homology was assessed with Levenshtein distances (stringdist) and unrooted phylogenetic trees (ape) in R version 3.6.1. TCRdb cleaned the public reads at Q25 with fastp, built clones with MiXCR and kept in-frame beta chains. All rows with the same CDR3 protein become a single entry with the most common DNA and genes. TCRdb's processing, not the authors', yielded these V and J calls. This sample is represented by some 20,000 distinct CDR3 sequences; around 48% of them were singletons. The top ten hold just under 2.5% of the sample.

The sample's treatment or condition, from its label and the paper: approximately nine-day PBMC culture with coronavirus spike peptide pools or control peptides (ViraFEST assay). To expand antigen-specific T cells with peptide pools and then pick out the expanded clonotypes through TCR sequencing, the study relied on the ViraFEST assay. The positive SARS-CoV-2 PCR tests of the convalescent patients were dated from March to December 2020, before the Alpha, Beta and Delta variants emerged in the United States. Each well held 2.2 million or so PBMCs cultured with roughly 10 ug/ml peptide pools in IMDM containing approximately 4.8% human AB serum and 8 to 10 IU/ml IL-2. Half of the culture medium was replaced with fresh IL-2-containing medium on days 3 and 7. Once the cells had been in culture for about 10 days, the EasySep CD4+ T cell isolation kit was used to isolate CD4+ T cells by negative selection. PBMCs were separated from whole blood using Ficoll-Paque Plus gradient centrifugation and then either used fresh or cryopreserved at -140C. Culture conditions were generally each tested in triplicate wells.

Including cysteine and phenylalanine, the CDR3 has 16 amino acids. The sequence is cut down to CDR3 DNA, 48 bases in frame from base 1. After removal of 0 bases from V and 0 bases from J, the junction retains 5 bases not matched to a gene. CDR1 is given as DFQATT and CDR2 as SNEGSKA, both from the germline V gene (reference sequence). On this clonotype itself: This clone's antigen is unknown. Base-call qualities are not available, and no considerably larger clone is one nucleotide away.

The TCR was taken from a human donor who had recovered from COVID-19. In this chain, TRBV20-1 is recombined with TRBJ2-3, with 8 bases aligning to TRBD2. Sequencing was performed on CD4+ T cells from blood, cultured in vitro, taken after SARS-CoV-2 vaccination. The CDR3 protein sequence reads: CSARDRGLVSTDTQYF. The sequenced DNA is TGCAGTGCTAGAGATAGGGGACTAGTAAGCACAGATACGCAGTATTTT.